This entry features one T cell receptor (beta chain) sequence. Its antigen is undetermined. The entry originates in a study of CD8 T cells in Susac syndrome. Study at large: Susac syndrome patients were untreated, on corticosteroids with some adding intravenous immunoglobulin, or on intravenous immunoglobulin only. Whole-study results and caveats: Susac-specific public clones were found in both the total CD8+ and the CD8+ TEMRA repertoires, with some 15 in the former and several in the latter.

Sequencing of TCR beta was performed on blood CD8+ T cells and on blood CD4+ T cells. The germline V gene encodes CDR1 DFQATT and CDR2 SNEGSKA (reference sequence). V lost 3 bases, J lost 7 bases, and 12 bases lay in between. The length of the CDR3 is 12 residues. Reverse transcription used about 0.45 to 1 ug RNA and random hexamers. The method of amplification for TCR beta CDR3 was immunoSEQ multiplex PCR, covering 54 Vbeta and 13 Jbeta. TCRdb re-called the immunoSEQ multiplex PCR reads with MiXCR, one entry per CDR3 protein. Of about 120,000 distinct CDR3 sequences listed, 90% to 95% are singletons.

The chain couples TRBV20-1 to TRBJ1-1; D is ambiguous. The source of this sequence is a human donor with Susac syndrome. Material: CD8+ T cells from PBMCs. The CDR3 loop is CSARKKAYEAFF. In DNA form, the CDR3 reads TGCAGTGCTAGGAAAAAAGCCTATGAAGCTTTCTTT.